Given below is one TCR beta chain in context. The antigen remains unidentified. This specimen belongs to a study of cytomegalovirus exposure and HLA in healthy donors. PCR involved 60 Vbeta and 13 Jbeta primers. Measured with immunoSEQ multiplex PCR; TCRdb has only the in-frame clones, and not every one. Among 250,000 to 300,000 clones listed, approximately 84% were seen once. Each donor was nominally healthy when sampled (though unrecorded immune exposures were likely). The CDR3 is 14 residues long. Study-level points and caveats: Analyzed later, association rates of TCRs varied across HLA loci, with DRB1 most and HLA-C fewest. As a later analysis revealed, most CMV-associated TCR beta chains appeared HLA-restricted.

The chain combines TRBV21-1 with TRBJ2-7; the table calls TRBD2, which could not be checked here. TRBV21-1 is given as a pseudogene. The sample taken for sequencing was PBMCs. This TCR came from a woman between 40 and 50 years old in good health and CMV-seropositive. The CDR3 spells CASSKGRVSGEQYF. As DNA, the CDR3 is TGTGCCAGCAGTAAAGGGAGGGTCTCGGGCGAGCAGTACTTC.